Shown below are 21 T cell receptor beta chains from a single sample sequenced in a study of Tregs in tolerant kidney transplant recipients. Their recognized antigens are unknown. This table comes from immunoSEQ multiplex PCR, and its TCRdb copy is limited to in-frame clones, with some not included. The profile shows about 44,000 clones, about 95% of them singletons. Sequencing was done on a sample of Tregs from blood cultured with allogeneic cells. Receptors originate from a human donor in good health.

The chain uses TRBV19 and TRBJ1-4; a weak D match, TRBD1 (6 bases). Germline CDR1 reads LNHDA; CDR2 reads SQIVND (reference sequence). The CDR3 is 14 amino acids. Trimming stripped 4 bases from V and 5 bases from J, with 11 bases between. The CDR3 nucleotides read TGTGCCAGTAGTAGGACAGTTAGCAATGAAAAACTGTTTTTT. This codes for CASSRTVSNEKLFF. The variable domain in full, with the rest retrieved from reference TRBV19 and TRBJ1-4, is DGGITQSPKYLFRKEGQNVTLSCEQNLNHDAMYWYRQDPGQGLRLIYYSQIVNDFQKGDIAEGYSVSREKKESFPLTVTSAQKNPTAFYLCASSRTVSNEKLFFGSGTQLSVL.

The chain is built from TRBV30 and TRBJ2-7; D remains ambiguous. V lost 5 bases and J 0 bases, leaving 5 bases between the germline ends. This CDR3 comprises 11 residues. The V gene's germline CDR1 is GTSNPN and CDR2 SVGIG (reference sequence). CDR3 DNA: TGTGCCTGGGGTAGCTCCTACGAGCAGTACTTC. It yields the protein CAWGSSYEQYF.

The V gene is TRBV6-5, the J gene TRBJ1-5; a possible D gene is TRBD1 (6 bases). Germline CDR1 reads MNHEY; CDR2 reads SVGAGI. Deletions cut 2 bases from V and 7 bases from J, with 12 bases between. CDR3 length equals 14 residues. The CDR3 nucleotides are TGTGCCAGCAGTTACGGGGGGGGCAGACAGCCCCAGCATTTT. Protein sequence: CASSYGGGRQPQHF.

The CDR3 is CASSSKGEYTEAFF. CDR3 sequence (DNA): TGTGCCAGCTCTTCCAAGGGGGAGTACACTGAAGCTTTCTTT. This chain joins TRBV18 and TRBJ1-1; D possibly corresponds to TRBD1 (6 bases). The CDR3 consists of 14 residues. Germline V gene lookup returns CDR1 KGHSH and CDR2 LQKENI. Trimming stripped 6 bases from V and 3 bases from J, with 14 bases between.

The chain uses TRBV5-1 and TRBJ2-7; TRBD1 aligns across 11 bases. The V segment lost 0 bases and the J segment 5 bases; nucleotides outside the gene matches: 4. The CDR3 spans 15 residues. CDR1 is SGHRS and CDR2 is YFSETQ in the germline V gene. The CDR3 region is CASSLDGQGAHEQYF. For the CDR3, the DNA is TGCGCCAGCAGCTTGGATGGACAGGGGGCACACGAGCAGTACTTC.

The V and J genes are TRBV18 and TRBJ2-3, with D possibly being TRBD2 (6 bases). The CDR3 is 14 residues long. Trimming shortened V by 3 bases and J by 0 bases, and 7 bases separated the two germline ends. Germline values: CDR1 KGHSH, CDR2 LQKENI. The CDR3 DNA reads TGTGCCAGCTCACCCGGGACTAGCACAGATACGCAGTATTTT. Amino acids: CASSPGTSTDTQYF. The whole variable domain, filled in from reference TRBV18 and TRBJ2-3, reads NAGVMQNPRHLVRRRGQEARLRCSPMKGHSHVYWYRQLPEEGLKFMVYLQKENIIDESGMPKERFSAEFPKEGPSILRIQQVVRGDSAAYFCASSPGTSTDTQYFGPGTRLTVL.

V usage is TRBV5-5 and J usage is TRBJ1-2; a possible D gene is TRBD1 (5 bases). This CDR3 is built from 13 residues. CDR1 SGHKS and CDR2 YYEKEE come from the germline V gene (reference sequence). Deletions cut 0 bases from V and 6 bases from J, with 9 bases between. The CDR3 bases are TGTGCCAGCAGCTTGGGACAGTTGGATGGCTACACCTTC. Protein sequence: CASSLGQLDGYTF.

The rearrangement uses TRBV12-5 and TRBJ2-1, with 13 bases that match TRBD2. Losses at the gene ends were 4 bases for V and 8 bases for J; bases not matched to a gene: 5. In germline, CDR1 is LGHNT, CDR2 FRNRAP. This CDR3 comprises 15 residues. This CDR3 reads CASGWGTSGMDEQFF. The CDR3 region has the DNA TGTGCTAGTGGTTGGGGGACTAGCGGGATGGATGAGCAGTTCTTC. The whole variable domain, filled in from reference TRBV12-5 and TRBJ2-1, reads DARVTQTPRHKVTEMGQEVTMRCQPILGHNTVFWYRQTMMQGLELLAYFRNRAPLDDSGMPKDRFSAEMPDATLATLKIQPSEPRDSAVYFCASGWGTSGMDEQFFGPGTRLTVL.

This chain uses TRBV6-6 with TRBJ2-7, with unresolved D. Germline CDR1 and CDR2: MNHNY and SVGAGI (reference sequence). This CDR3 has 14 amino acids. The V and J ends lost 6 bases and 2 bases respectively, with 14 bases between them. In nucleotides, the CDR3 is TGTGCCAGCAGCCAGGCGCAGGCCCCCTACGAGCAGTACTTC. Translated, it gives CASSQAQAPYEQYF.

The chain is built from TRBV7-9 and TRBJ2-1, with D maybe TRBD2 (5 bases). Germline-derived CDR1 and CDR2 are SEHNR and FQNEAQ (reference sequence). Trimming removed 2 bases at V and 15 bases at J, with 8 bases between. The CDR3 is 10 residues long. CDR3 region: CASSLYEGFF. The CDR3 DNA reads TGTGCCAGCAGCTTATACGAGGGGTTCTTC.

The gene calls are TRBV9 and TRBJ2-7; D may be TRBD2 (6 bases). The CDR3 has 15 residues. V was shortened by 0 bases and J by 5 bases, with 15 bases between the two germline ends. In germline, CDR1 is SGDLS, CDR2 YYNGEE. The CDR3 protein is CASSVGGGTGDEQYF. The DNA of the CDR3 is TGTGCCAGCAGCGTAGGGGGCGGGACCGGGGACGAGCAGTACTTC.

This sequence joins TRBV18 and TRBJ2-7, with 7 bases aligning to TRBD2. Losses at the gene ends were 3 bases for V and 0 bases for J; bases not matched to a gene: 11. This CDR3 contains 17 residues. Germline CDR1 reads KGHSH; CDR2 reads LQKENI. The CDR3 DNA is TGTGCCAGCTCACCGAACTACAAGCGGGACGGCTCCTACGAGCAGTACTTC. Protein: CASSPNYKRDGSYEQYF.

CDR3 loop: CASSLWGGLADEQFF. The CDR3 bases are TGTGCCAGCAGCTTGTGGGGTGGACTAGCTGATGAGCAGTTCTTC. J is TRBJ2-1 and V is TRBV7-9; TRBD2 matches 8 bases. The V gene end was trimmed by 3 bases and the J gene end by 8 bases; junction bases not matched to a gene: 9. The CDR3 extends over 15 amino acids. Per germline, CDR1 SEHNR and CDR2 FQNEAQ (reference sequence).

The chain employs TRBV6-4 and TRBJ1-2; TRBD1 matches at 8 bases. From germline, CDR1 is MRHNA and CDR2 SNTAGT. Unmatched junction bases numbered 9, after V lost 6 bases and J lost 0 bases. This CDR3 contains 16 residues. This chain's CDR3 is CASSPPDRDANYGYTF. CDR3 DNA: TGTGCCAGCAGCCCCCCGGACAGGGACGCTAACTATGGCTACACCTTC.

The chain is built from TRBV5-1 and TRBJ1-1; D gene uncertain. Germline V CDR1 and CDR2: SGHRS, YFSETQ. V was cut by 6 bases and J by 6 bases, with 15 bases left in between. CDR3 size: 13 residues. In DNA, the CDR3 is TGCGCCAGCATCGAAGGGAGAGGCTCTGAAGCTTTCTTT. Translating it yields CASIEGRGSEAFF.

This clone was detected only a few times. DNA for the CDR3: TGCGCCAGCAGCCCTTTTGAAGGACTAAATGAGCAGTTCTTC. Amino acids: CASSPFEGLNEQFF. The chain uses TRBV5-1 and TRBJ2-1; D possibly corresponds to TRBD2 (6 bases). CDR3 length equals 14 residues. V lost 4 bases to trimming and J lost 7 bases, with 15 bases between them. Per the germline V gene, CDR1 is SGHRS and CDR2 is YFSETQ.

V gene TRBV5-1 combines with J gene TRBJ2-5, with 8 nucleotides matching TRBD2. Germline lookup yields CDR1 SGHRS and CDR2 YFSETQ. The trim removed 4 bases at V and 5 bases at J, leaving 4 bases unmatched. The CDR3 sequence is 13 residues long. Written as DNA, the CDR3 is TGCGCCAGCAGCGGCGGGGGGCGGGAGACCCAGTACTTC. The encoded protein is CASSGGGRETQYF.

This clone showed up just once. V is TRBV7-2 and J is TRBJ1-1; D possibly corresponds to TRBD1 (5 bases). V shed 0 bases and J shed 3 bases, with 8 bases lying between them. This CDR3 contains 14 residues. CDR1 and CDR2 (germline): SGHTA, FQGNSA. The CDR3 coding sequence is TGTGCCAGCAGCTTAGCGCGGGGGTACACTGAAGCTTTCTTT. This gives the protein CASSLARGYTEAFF. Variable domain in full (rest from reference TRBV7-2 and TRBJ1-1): GAGVSQSPSNKVTEKGKDVELRCDPISGHTALYWYRQSLGQGLEFLIYFQGNSAPDKSGLPSDRFSAERTGGSVSTLTIQRTQQEDSAVYLCASSLARGYTEAFFGQGTRLTVV.

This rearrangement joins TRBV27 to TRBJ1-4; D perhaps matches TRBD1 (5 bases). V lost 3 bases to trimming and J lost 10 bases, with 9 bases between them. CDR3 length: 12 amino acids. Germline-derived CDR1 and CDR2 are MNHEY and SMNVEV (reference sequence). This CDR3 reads CASSFPDRKLFF. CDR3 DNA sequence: TGTGCCAGCAGTTTTCCCGACAGAAAACTGTTTTTT.

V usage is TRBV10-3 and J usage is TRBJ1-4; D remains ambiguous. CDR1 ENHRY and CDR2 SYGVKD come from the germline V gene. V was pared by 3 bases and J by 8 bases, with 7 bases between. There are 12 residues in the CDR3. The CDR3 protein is CAISDEREKLFF. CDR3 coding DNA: TGTGCCATCAGTGATGAGAGGGAAAAACTGTTTTTT.

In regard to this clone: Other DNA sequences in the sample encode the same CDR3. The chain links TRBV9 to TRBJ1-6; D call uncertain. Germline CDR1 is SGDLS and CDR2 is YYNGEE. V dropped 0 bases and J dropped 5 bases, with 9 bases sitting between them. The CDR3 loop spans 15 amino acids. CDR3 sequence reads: CASSVAGIDNSPLHF. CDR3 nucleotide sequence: TGTGCCAGCAGCGTAGCTGGGATCGATAATTCACCCCTCCACTTT.